What follows are 6 T cell receptor beta chains derived from one specimen sequenced in a study of blood T cell repertoires in COVID-19. Using immunoSEQ multiplex PCR, the repertoire was profiled, and TCRdb retains in-frame clones only, with some absent. The data show some 200,000 clones, with 75% to 95% seen just once and about 0.54% held by the top ten. Sample: peripheral blood. These TCRs come from a man aged 50 or older with acute or convalescent COVID-19.

The V call is TRBV28, the J call TRBJ1-1; maybe TRBD1 (6 bases). Trimming removed 7 bases at V and 11 bases at J, with 14 bases between. This CDR3 has 11 residues. CDR1 MDHEN and CDR2 SYDVKM come from the germline V gene. In DNA form, the CDR3 reads TGTGCCAGCACAATACAGGGTCTGGCTTTCTTT. Protein sequence: CASTIQGLAFF.

The gene calls are TRBV10-3 and TRBJ1-4; D not certain. This CDR3 spans 13 amino acids. Trimming took off 10 bases at V and 6 bases at J, with 15 bases between the two ends. CDR1 is ENHRY and CDR2 is SYGVKD in the germline V gene. The CDR3 sequence is CATNTYADEKLFF. The CDR3 DNA reads as TGTGCCACTAATACGTACGCGGATGAAAAACTGTTTTTT.

V usage is TRBV25-1 and J usage is TRBJ1-2; 8 bases are a match to TRBD1. Per the germline V gene, CDR1 is MGHDK and CDR2 is SYGVNS. The CDR3 consists of 15 residues. V lost 3 bases to trimming and J lost 2 bases; unmatched junction nucleotides: 5. The CDR3 DNA is TGTGCCAGCAGTGAGTGGAGGACAGGGAACTATGGCTACACCTTC. Translation gives CASSEWRTGNYGYTF.

The chain is built from TRBV9 and TRBJ1-6; 8 bases fit TRBD1. Germline V gene sequence: CDR1 SGDLS, CDR2 YYNGEE. This CDR3 has 14 residues. Losses at the gene ends were 2 bases for V and 9 bases for J; bases not matched to a gene: 4. The CDR3 DNA is TGTGCCAGCAGCGTGAGACAGGGGCTTTCACCCCTCCACTTT. As protein: CASSVRQGLSPLHF. Full variable domain (outside the CDR3, taken from reference TRBV9 and TRBJ1-6): DSGVTQTPKHLITATGQRVTLRCSPRSGDLSVYWYQQSLDQGLQFLIQYYNGEERAKGNILERFSAQQFPDLHSELNLSSLELGDSALYFCASSVRQGLSPLHFGNGTRLTVT.

The rearrangement links TRBV18 to TRBJ2-2; TRBD1 aligns across 12 bases. Per the germline V gene, CDR1 is KGHSH and CDR2 is LQKENI. With V trimmed by 6 bases and J by 6 bases, 8 bases remained unmatched. The CDR3 has 16 amino acids. This CDR3 is CASSPGTGGAAGELFF. DNA of the CDR3: TGTGCCAGCTCCCCCGGGACAGGGGGCGCCGCCGGGGAGCTGTTTTTT.

The chain joins TRBV28 to TRBJ1-6; 7 nucleotides match TRBD1. The CDR3 contains 14 residues. Trimming at V came to 5 bases and at J to 4 bases, leaving 2 bases not matched to a gene. The germline V gene has CDR1 MDHEN and CDR2 SYDVKM. Here the CDR3 DNA reads TGTGCCAGCAGTCCACAGGGGTATAATTCACCCCTCCACTTT. Protein: CASSPQGYNSPLHF.